This TCR beta chain was recovered during a study of patients and donors after allogeneic stem cell transplantation. TCRdb redid the calling of the RT-PCR reads with MiXCR, one entry per CDR3 protein. The sample holds 150,000 to 200,000 distinct CDR3 sequences, approximately 25% seen once. The CDR3 contains 17 residues. J gave up 5 bases and V 5 bases, and 14 bases lay outside the gene matches. The germline gives CDR1 SGHVS, CDR2 FQNEAQ. The clonotype originates from a human donor who was either an allogeneic HSCT recipient or a stem cell or donor lymphocyte infusion donor (not recorded which). It is not recorded whose cells these are; they may come from a transplant donor. The material sequenced was blood, either unsorted or a sorted T cell fraction (not recorded which). The gene calls are TRBV7-8 and TRBJ1-2; TRBD1 aligns across 10 bases. CDR3 DNA: TGTGCCAGCAGCCCTAGGGGACAGGGGCCAGGCCTATATGGCTACACCTTC. This translates into CASSPRGQGPGLYGYTF.